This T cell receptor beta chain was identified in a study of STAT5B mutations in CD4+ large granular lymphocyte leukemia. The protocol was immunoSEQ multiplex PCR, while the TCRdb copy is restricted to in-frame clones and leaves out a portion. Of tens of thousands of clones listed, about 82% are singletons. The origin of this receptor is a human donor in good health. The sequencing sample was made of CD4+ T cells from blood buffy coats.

The CDR3, as DNA: TGCGCCAGCAGCCTAACGTCCGGGACTATGACAGATACGCAGTATTTT. Translation: CASSLTSGTMTDTQYF. This chain joins TRBV5-1 and TRBJ2-3, with 7 bases that match TRBD2. The CDR3 spans 16 residues. The germline CDR1 and CDR2 sequences are SGHRS and YFSETQ. J gave up 3 bases and V 4 bases, and 11 bases lay outside the gene matches. The variable domain in full, completed from reference TRBV5-1 and TRBJ2-3, reads KAGVTQTPRYLIKTRGQQVTLSCSPISGHRSVSWYQQTPGQGLQFLFEYFSETQRNKGNFPGRFSGRQFSNSRSEMNVSTLELGDSALYLCASSLTSGTMTDTQYFGPGTRLTVL.